This T cell receptor (beta chain) was found in a study of cytomegalovirus exposure and HLA in healthy donors. The length of the CDR3 is 14 residues. The V gene's germline CDR1 is MNHEY and CDR2 SMNVEV (reference sequence). V was pared by 6 bases and J by 3 bases, with 14 bases between. The PCR used 60 Vbeta and 13 Jbeta primers. The assay was immunoSEQ multiplex PCR, and TCRdb's table has in-frame clones only and misses some. Among some 170,000 clones, 70% to 90% were seen once, and the ten largest hold 2% to 2.5%. The clonotype was recovered from a woman in her 30s in good health and CMV-seronegative. The gene calls are TRBV27 and TRBJ2-5; the D gene is possibly TRBD1 (5 bases). Sequencing input: PBMCs. CDR3 sequence (DNA): TGTGCCAGCAGGACAGCGACCGAAAAAGAGACCCAGTACTTC. This translates into CASRTATEKETQYF.